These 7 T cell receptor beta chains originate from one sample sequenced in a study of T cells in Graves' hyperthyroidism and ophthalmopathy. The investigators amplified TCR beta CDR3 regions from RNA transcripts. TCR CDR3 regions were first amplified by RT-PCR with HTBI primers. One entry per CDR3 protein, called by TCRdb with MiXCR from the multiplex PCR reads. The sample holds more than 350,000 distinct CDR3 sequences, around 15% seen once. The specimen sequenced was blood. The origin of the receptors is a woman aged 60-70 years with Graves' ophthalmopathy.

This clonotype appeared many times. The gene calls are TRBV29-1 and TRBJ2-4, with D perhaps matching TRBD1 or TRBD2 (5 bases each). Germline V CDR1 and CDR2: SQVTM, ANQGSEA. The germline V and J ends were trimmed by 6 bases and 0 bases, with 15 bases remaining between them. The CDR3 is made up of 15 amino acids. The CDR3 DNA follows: TGCAGCGTGACTCAGGGAGCTATAGCCAAAAACATTCAGTACTTC. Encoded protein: CSVTQGAIAKNIQYF.

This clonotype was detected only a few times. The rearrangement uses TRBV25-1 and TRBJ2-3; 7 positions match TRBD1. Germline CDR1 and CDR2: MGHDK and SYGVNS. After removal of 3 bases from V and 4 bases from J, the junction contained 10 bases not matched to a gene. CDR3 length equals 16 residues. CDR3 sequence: CASSDWGRGLADTQYF. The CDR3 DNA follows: TGTGCCAGCAGTGATTGGGGCAGGGGGTTGGCAGATACGCAGTATTTT.

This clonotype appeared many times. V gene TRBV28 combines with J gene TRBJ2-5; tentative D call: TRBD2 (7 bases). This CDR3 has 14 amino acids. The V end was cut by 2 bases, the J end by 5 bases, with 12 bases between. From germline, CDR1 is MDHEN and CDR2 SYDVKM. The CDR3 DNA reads TGTGCCAGCAGTTTAGGGGGGGCGCTTGAGACCCAGTACTTC. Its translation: CASSLGGALETQYF. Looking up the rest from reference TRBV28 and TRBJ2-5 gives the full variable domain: DVKVTQSSRYLVKRTGEKVFLECVQDMDHENMFWYRQDPGLGLRLIYFSYDVKMKEKGDIPEGYSVSREKKERFSLILESASTNQTSMYLCASSLGGALETQYFGPGTRLLVL.

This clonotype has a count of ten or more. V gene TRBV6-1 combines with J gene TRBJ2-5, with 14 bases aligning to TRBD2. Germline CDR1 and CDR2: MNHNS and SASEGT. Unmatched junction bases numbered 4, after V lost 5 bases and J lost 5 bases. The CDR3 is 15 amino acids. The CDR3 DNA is TGTGCCAGCAGTCGGACTAGCGGGAGGATTGAGACCCAGTACTTC. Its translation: CASSRTSGRIETQYF.

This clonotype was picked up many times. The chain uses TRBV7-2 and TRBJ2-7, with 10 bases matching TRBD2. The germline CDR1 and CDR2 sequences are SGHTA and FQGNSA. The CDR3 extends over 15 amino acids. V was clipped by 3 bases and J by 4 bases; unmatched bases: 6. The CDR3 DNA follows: TGTGCCAGCAGCTTCCGAGCGGGAGGGAATTACGAGCAGTACTTC. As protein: CASSFRAGGNYEQYF.

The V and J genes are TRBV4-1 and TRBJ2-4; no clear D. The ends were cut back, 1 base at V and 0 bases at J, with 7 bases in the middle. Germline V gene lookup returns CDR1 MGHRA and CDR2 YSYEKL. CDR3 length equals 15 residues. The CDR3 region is CASSQVWLAKNIQYF. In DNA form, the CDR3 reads TGCGCCAGCAGCCAAGTATGGTTAGCCAAAAACATTCAGTACTTC.

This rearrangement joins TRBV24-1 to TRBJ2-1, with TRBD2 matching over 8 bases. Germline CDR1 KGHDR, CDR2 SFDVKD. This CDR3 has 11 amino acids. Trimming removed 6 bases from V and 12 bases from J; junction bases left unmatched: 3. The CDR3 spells CATSPGGRQFF. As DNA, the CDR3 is TGTGCCACCAGTCCGGGGGGGCGGCAGTTCTTC.